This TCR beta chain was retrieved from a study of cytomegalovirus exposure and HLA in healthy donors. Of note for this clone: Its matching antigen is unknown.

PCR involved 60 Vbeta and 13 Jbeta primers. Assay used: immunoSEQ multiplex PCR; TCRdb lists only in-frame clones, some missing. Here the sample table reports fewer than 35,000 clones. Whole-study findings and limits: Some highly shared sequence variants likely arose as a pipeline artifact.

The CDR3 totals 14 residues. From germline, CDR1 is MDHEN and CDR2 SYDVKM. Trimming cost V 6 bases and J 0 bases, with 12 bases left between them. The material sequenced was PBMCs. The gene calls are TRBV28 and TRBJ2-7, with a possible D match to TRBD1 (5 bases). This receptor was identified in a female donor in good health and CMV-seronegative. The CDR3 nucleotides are TGTGCCAGCAGCCCTCAGGGCCCCTCCTACGAGCAGTACTTC. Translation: CASSPQGPSYEQYF.